The 29 T cell receptor beta chains presented below share a single source sample, sequenced in a study of blood T cells in healthy people across ages. The second PCR ran roughly 7 to 12 cycles with a sample-barcoded 5' primer and J-beta primers. TCRdb analysed the 5' RACE reads with MiXCR anew, one entry per CDR3 protein. The sample lists 1 million to 1.2 million distinct CDR3 sequences; more than 30% were seen once. The specimen sequenced was blood. Receptors were obtained from a young man in good health.

This clonotype has a handful of counts. The chain has TRBV10-3 and TRBJ2-3; D is undetermined. The ends were cut back, 3 bases at V and 7 bases at J, with 5 bases in the middle. Germline-derived CDR1 and CDR2 are ENHRY and SYGVKD. The CDR3 extends over 11 amino acids. CDR3 region: CAISEVNTQYF. The CDR3 DNA reads as TGTGCCATCAGTGAAGTAAATACGCAGTATTTT.

The chain uses TRBV4-3 and TRBJ2-7; 8 bases line up with TRBD2. The CDR3 has 16 residues. CDR1 and CDR2 (germline): LGHNA, YSLEER. V dropped 0 bases and J dropped 2; count of bases not matched to a gene: 6. The CDR3 DNA reads TGCGCCAGCAGCCAAGAGCGGGAGGCAGTCACCTACGAGCAGTACTTC. Its translation: CASSQEREAVTYEQYF.

The J gene is TRBJ2-1, the V gene TRBV18, with TRBD1 as a possible D gene (5 bases). The germline V gene has CDR1 KGHSH and CDR2 LQKENI. Trimming took 6 bases from V and 6 from J, leaving 21 bases between them. This CDR3 is built from 16 residues. CDR3 sequence: CASSPSAQGLCNEQFF. As DNA, the CDR3 is TGTGCCAGCTCGCCATCTGCCCAGGGTCTGTGCAATGAGCAGTTCTTC.

This clonotype came up a few times. V gene TRBV21-1 combines with J gene TRBJ2-1; the table's D call TRBD1 went unverified against the DNA. TRBV21-1 is a pseudogene locus. The CDR3 length is 16 residues. The CDR3 reads CASSKGPGQAHNEQFF. The CDR3 coding sequence is TGTGCCAGCAGCAAAGGTCCGGGACAGGCACACAATGAGCAGTTCTTC.

The gene calls are TRBV14 and TRBJ1-5; D not resolved. The CDR3 consists of 13 residues. Per the germline V gene, CDR1 is SGHDN and CDR2 is FVKESK. V lost 4 bases to trimming and J lost 5 bases, with 9 bases between them. The CDR3 bases are TGTGCCAGCAGCCCCTCTATTGATCAGCCCCAGCATTTT. It translates to CASSPSIDQPQHF. The full variable domain, completed using reference TRBV14 and TRBJ1-5, is EAGVTQFPSHSVIEKGQTVTLRCDPISGHDNLYWYRRVMGKEIKFLLHFVKESKQDESGMPNNRFLAERTGGTYSTLKVQPAELEDSGVYFCASSPSIDQPQHFGDGTRLSIL.

This clonotype was counted once. This chain uses TRBV20-1 with TRBJ1-4, with 8 bases matching TRBD1. The CDR3 has 15 residues. Germline CDR1 DFQATT, CDR2 SNEGSKA (reference sequence). After removal of 0 bases from V and 7 bases from J, the junction contained 7 bases not matched to a gene. CDR3 amino acids: CSARDDYRGSEKLFF. The CDR3 nucleotides are TGCAGTGCTAGAGATGACTACAGGGGGAGTGAAAAACTGTTTTTT.

This clonotype was recorded a few times. The chain has TRBV20-1 and TRBJ1-1, with a tentative D call TRBD1 (5 bases). The CDR3 has 12 amino acids. Trimming took off 5 bases at V and 7 bases at J, with 14 bases between the two ends. Per germline, CDR1 DFQATT and CDR2 SNEGSKA (reference sequence). DNA of the CDR3: TGCAGTGCTGTAGGCAGGGCGAATGAAGCTTTCTTT. This gives the protein CSAVGRANEAFF.

This clonotype turned up a few times. This chain links TRBV29-1 with TRBJ1-2; D unclear. Germline V lookup: CDR1 SQVTM, CDR2 ANQGSEA. The CDR3 runs 15 residues. Trimming removed 4 bases from V and 8 bases from J, with 23 bases in between. CDR3 in amino acids: CSVGMKGTEVGGYTF. CDR3 coding DNA: TGCAGCGTTGGGATGAAAGGCACGGAGGTGGGCGGCTACACCTTC. Full variable domain (remainder filled in from reference TRBV29-1 and TRBJ1-2): SAVISQKPSRDICQRGTSLTIQCQVDSQVTMMFWYRQQPGQSLTLIATANQGSEATYESGFVIDKFPISRPNLTFSTLTVSNMSPEDSSIYLCSVGMKGTEVGGYTFGSGTRLTVV.

In this sample, this clonotype turned up many times. The chain joins TRBV7-2 to TRBJ2-5; D is unclear. This CDR3 contains 11 residues. Germline V gene data show CDR1 as SGHTA and CDR2 as FQGNSA. The germline V and J ends were trimmed by 0 bases and 11 bases, with 7 bases remaining between them. Written as DNA, the CDR3 is TGTGCCAGCAGCTTAGCGAGAGAGCAGTACTTC. It codes for CASSLAREQYF.

This clonotype has just a few counts. The rearrangement links TRBV7-9 to TRBJ1-2; D remains ambiguous. This CDR3 contains 17 residues. V lost 1 base and J lost 0, with 15 bases in between. Germline loops: CDR1 SEHNR, CDR2 FQNEAQ (reference sequence). The CDR3 nucleotides are TGTGCCAGCAGCTTAGGGTCGGGTCCGCTAGCTAACTATGGCTACACCTTC. It translates to CASSLGSGPLANYGYTF.

This clonotype was seen a few times. This chain uses TRBV28 with TRBJ2-3, with no clear D. There are 12 residues in the CDR3. V lost 3 bases and J 7 bases, leaving 8 bases between the germline ends. The germline V gene has CDR1 MDHEN and CDR2 SYDVKM. Here the CDR3 DNA reads TGTGCCAGCAGTTTCCAACGGTATACGCAGTATTTT. Translation gives CASSFQRYTQYF.

V usage is TRBV3-1 and J usage is TRBJ2-1; a possible D gene is TRBD2 (5 bases). Germline loops: CDR1 LGHDT, CDR2 YNNKEL (reference sequence). This CDR3 has 15 residues. V was clipped by 0 bases and J by 10 bases, with 16 bases between them. DNA of the CDR3: TGTGCCAGCAGCCAAGATAGGACTTCCGGGCGGGAGCAGTTCTTC. This translates into CASSQDRTSGREQFF.

The table lists this clonotype with a few counts. This sequence joins TRBV7-9 and TRBJ1-1; 11 bases map to TRBD1. Unmatched junction bases numbered 6, after V lost 6 bases and J lost 3 bases. Germline V CDR1 and CDR2: SEHNR, FQNEAQ (reference sequence). This CDR3 has 15 amino acids. The CDR3 region has the DNA TGTGCCAGCAGAAAAGGGACAGGGGGGGACACTGAAGCTTTCTTT. Amino acid sequence: CASRKGTGGDTEAFF.

J is TRBJ1-6 and V is TRBV24-1; D unclear. Germline V gene sequence: CDR1 KGHDR, CDR2 SFDVKD. V was clipped by 12 bases and J by 10 bases, with 21 bases between them. The CDR3 spans 14 residues. CDR3 nucleotides: TGTGCCGCCACCGAGCCCCCGGTGGGGTCACCCCTCCACTTT. It encodes CAATEPPVGSPLHF.

This chain uses TRBV20-1 with TRBJ2-3; D is uncertain. Germline CDR1 and CDR2: DFQATT and SNEGSKA (reference sequence). Trimming removed 6 bases at V and 2 bases at J, with 12 bases between. This CDR3 has 13 residues. CDR3 coding DNA: TGCAGTGCCGACTGGGGATACACAGATACGCAGTATTTT. Protein: CSADWGYTDTQYF.

The V and J genes are TRBV29-1 and TRBJ1-4; 7 nucleotides line up with TRBD1. Per the germline V gene, CDR1 is SQVTM and CDR2 is ANQGSEA. J was trimmed by 2 bases and V by 6 bases; bases with no gene match: 6. The CDR3 extends over 14 amino acids. This CDR3 reads CSVTHRGTNEKLFF. In nucleotides, the CDR3 is TGCAGCGTGACGCACAGGGGCACTAATGAAAAACTGTTTTTT.

This sequence joins TRBV2 and TRBJ2-2; D is perhaps TRBD2 (6 bases). Trimming shortened V by 3 bases and J by 4 bases, and 12 bases separated the two germline ends. The CDR3 has 15 residues. The V gene's germline CDR1 is SNHLY and CDR2 FYNNEI. The DNA of the CDR3 is TGTGCCAGCAGTGAGGTTAGCGGTTCCACCGGGGAGCTGTTTTTT. Encoded protein: CASSEVSGSTGELFF.

The chain has TRBV2 and TRBJ2-1; TRBD2 aligns across 10 bases. The tail of the sequence fits TRBJ2-7 better, so the J call may be wrong. The CDR3 is 16 residues long. Germline V CDR1 and CDR2: SNHLY, FYNNEI. CDR3 sequence reads: CASSEEVAGGFNEQYF. For the CDR3, the DNA is TGTGCCAGCAGTGAAGAGGTAGCGGGGGGCTTTAATGAGCAGTACTTC.

The chain has TRBV7-2 and TRBJ2-1; D not certain. Germline V gives CDR1 SGHTA, CDR2 FQGNSA. Trimming removed 5 bases at V and 2 bases at J, with 7 bases between. This CDR3 contains 13 residues. The CDR3 spells CASSPSPYNEQFF. The CDR3 region has the DNA TGTGCCAGCAGCCCATCGCCCTACAATGAGCAGTTCTTC.

The genes are TRBV19 and TRBJ1-1; the D is unclear. The germline V gene encodes CDR1 LNHDA and CDR2 SQIVND (reference sequence). V lost 1 base and J lost 1, with 10 bases in between. This CDR3 is built from 15 residues. In DNA form, the CDR3 reads TGTGCCAGTAGTATAGTAGGTAAAACGAACACTGAAGCTTTCTTT. Translating gives CASSIVGKTNTEAFF.

The V call is TRBV28, the J call TRBJ1-1, with D unclear. The ends were cut back, 8 bases at V and 1 base at J, with 8 bases in the middle. The CDR3 runs to 12 residues. In germline, CDR1 is MDHEN, CDR2 SYDVKM. The CDR3 bases are TGTGCCAGCTTTGAGGCGAACACTGAAGCTTTCTTT. Translating it yields CASFEANTEAFF.

This chain links TRBV7-8 with TRBJ2-6; 9 bases line up with TRBD1. The CDR3 is made up of 19 amino acids. With V trimmed by 5 bases and J by 0 bases, 11 bases remained unmatched. Germline loops: CDR1 SGHVS, CDR2 FQNEAQ. Here the CDR3 reads CASSHQTGQGDSGANVLTF. The CDR3 bases are TGTGCCAGCAGCCACCAGACGGGACAGGGTGACTCTGGGGCCAACGTCCTGACTTTC.

This clonotype has only a few counts. This chain joins TRBV18 and TRBJ2-5, with D tentatively TRBD1 (5 bases). The J call may be faulty, since TRBJ2-4 better matches the DNA end. The CDR3 is made up of 15 amino acids. The germline V gene encodes CDR1 KGHSH and CDR2 LQKENI. The CDR3 is CASSPPLDTKNIQYF. CDR3 in DNA: TGTGCCAGCTCACCACCCTTGGACACGAAAAACATTCAGTACTTC.

This clonotype showed up just a few times. The V and J genes are TRBV4-2 and TRBJ2-1, with D perhaps given as TRBD1 or TRBD2 (5 bases each). The germline V gene encodes CDR1 LGHNA and CDR2 YNFKEQ. CDR3 length: 15 amino acids. Trimming left V 5 bases short and J 4 bases short, with 15 bases between. The CDR3, as DNA: TGTGCCAGCAGCTCAGTGGGGGTACGATACAATGAGCAGTTCTTC. Translating gives CASSSVGVRYNEQFF.

This chain connects TRBV5-1 to TRBJ2-3; D assignment may be TRBD1 or TRBD2 (6 bases each). Germline-derived CDR1 and CDR2 are SGHRS and YFSETQ. V gave up 3 bases and J gave up 0 bases, with 14 bases separating them. The CDR3 has 16 residues. CDR3 amino acids: CASSSGGTLSTDTQYF. The CDR3 bases are TGCGCCAGCAGCTCGGGCGGGACACTGAGCACAGATACGCAGTATTTT.

As for this clonotype: The junction and the germline gene differ at one end; a read error may be behind it. V is TRBV12-5 and J is TRBJ1-1; D not certain. The CDR3 runs to 13 residues. Germline lookup yields CDR1 LGHNT and CDR2 FRNRAP. In nucleotides, the CDR3 is TGTGTTAGTTGTGTGGACTTGAACACTGAAGCTTTCTTT. This sequence encodes CVSCVDLNTEAFF.

This clonotype has more than one count but fewer than ten. This chain links TRBV7-9 with TRBJ1-1; 7 bases map to TRBD1. The germline gives CDR1 SEHNR, CDR2 FQNEAQ (reference sequence). The CDR3 length is 14 residues. The ends lost 4 bases at V and 5 bases at J; junction bases unmatched: 7. The CDR3 DNA sequence: TGTGCCAGCAGCTACCGACAGGGATGGACTGAAGCTTTCTTT. Residues: CASSYRQGWTEAFF.

This clonotype was seen a handful of times. J is TRBJ1-6 and V is TRBV6-5; D unclear. The germline CDR1 and CDR2 sequences are MNHEY and SVGAGI. V shed 6 bases and J shed 8 bases, with 8 bases lying between them. CDR3 size: 12 residues. The CDR3 loop reads CASRASDSPLHF. DNA for the CDR3: TGTGCCAGCAGAGCGAGCGATTCACCCCTCCACTTT.

The chain has TRBV20-1 and TRBJ2-1; TRBD2 matches at 11 bases. CDR1 and CDR2 from the germline V gene are DFQATT and SNEGSKA (reference sequence). The CDR3 is made up of 13 amino acids. V shed 6 bases and J 13 bases; nucleotides not matched to a gene: 11. CDR3 in amino acids: CSAQDPSGGLQFF. DNA for the CDR3: TGCAGTGCCCAAGACCCTAGCGGGGGGCTTCAGTTCTTC.